Described below is a single T cell receptor (beta chain) sequence and its context. The antigen is undetermined. V gave up 2 bases and J gave up 3 bases; unmatched junction bases: 14. Germline values: CDR1 PRHDT, CDR2 FYEKMQ (reference sequence). The CDR3 has 18 residues. Indicated time point: blood 4 weeks post-SBRT, at nephrectomy. The treatment here: 15 Gy SBRT to primary tumor, nephrectomy 4 weeks later. Nephrectomy followed 15 Gy stereotactic body radiation by 4 weeks. Serial blood draws occurred at baseline and 2 and 4 weeks post-SBRT. The data derive from a study of radiation and T cells in renal cell carcinoma. Study observations and caveats: Pretreatment tumor biopsies were lacking, so baseline clonotypes are unknown. Top tumor clonotypes rose in blood 2 weeks post-radiation, then contracted.

Method: immunoSEQ multiplex PCR; TCRdb's copy keeps in-frame clones and lacks some. The data hold roughly 100,000 clones, with about 79% observed a single time. The sequence came from a man aged 55 to 70 with renal cell carcinoma. This specimen consisted of blood, obtained from a patient whose treatment included radiotherapy and nephrectomy. The rearrangement joins TRBV13 to TRBJ2-3; TRBD2 matches 7 bases. The chain's CDR3 is CASSLSTGTRRGTDTQYF. CDR3 bases: TGTGCCAGCAGCTTATCTACCGGGACCCGGCGGGGGACAGATACGCAGTATTTT.